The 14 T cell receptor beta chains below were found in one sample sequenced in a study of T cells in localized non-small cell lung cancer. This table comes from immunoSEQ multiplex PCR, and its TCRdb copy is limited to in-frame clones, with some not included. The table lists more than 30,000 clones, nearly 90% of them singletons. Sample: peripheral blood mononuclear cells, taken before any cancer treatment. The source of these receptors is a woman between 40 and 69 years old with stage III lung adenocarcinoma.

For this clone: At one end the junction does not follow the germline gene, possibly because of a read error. The chain's CDR3 is CASTVAGGRTDTQYF. The DNA of the CDR3 is TGTGCCAGCACCGTAGCGGGAGGGCGGACAGATACGCAGTATTTT. V usage is TRBV9 and J usage is TRBJ2-3, with TRBD2 matching over 11 bases. The germline V gene has CDR1 SGDLS and CDR2 YYNGEE. The CDR3 runs to 15 residues.

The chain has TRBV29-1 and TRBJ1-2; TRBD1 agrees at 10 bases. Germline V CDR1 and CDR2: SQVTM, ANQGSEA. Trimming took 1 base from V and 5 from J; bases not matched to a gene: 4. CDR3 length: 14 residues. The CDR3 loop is CSVEGGQGLYGYTF. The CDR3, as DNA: TGCAGCGTTGAAGGGGGACAGGGGTTATATGGCTACACCTTC.

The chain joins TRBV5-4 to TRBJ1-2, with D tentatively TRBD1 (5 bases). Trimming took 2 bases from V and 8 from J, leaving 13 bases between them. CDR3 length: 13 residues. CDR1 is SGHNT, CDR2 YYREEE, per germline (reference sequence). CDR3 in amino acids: CASSLPREEGYTF. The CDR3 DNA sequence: TGTGCCAGCAGCTTACCCAGGGAGGAAGGCTACACCTTC.

This chain's CDR3 is CASSVGAGSYEQYF. The CDR3 DNA reads as TGTGCCAGCAGCGTAGGGGCGGGATCCTACGAGCAGTACTTC. This chain connects TRBV9 to TRBJ2-7, with D maybe TRBD2 (6 bases). In germline, CDR1 is SGDLS, CDR2 YYNGEE. V was pared by 0 bases and J by 1 base, with 8 bases between. The CDR3 contains 14 residues.

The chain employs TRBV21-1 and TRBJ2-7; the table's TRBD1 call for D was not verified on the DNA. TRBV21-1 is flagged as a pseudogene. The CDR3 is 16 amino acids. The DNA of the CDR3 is TGTGCCAGCAGCAAACACCACAGGCCAATCCCCTACGAGCAGTACTTC. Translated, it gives CASSKHHRPIPYEQYF.

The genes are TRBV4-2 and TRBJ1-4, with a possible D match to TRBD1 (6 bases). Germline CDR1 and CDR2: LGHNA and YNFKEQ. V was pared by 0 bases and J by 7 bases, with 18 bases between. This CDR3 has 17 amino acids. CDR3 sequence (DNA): TGTGCCAGCAGCCAAGATTCGGCGACAGGACGCGGTGAAAAACTGTTTTTT. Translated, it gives CASSQDSATGRGEKLFF.

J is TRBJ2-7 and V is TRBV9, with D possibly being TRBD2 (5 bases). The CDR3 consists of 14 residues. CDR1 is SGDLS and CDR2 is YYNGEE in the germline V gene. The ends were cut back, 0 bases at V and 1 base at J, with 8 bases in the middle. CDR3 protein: CASSVGGRSYEQYF. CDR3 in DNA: TGTGCCAGCAGCGTAGGAGGGCGGTCCTACGAGCAGTACTTC.

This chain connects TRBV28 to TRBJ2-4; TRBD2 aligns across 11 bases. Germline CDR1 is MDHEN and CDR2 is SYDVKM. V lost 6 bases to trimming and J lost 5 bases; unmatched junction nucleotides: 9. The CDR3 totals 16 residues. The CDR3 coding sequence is TGTGCCAGCAGCCTGCTAGCGGGAGGAGGGGAAAACATTCAGTACTTC. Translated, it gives CASSLLAGGGENIQYF.

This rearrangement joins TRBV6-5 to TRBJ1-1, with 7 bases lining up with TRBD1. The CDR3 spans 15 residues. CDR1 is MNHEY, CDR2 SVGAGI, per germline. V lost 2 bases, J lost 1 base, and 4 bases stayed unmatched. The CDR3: CASSYATGPNTEAFF. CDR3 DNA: TGTGCCAGCAGTTACGCGACAGGGCCGAACACTGAAGCTTTCTTT.

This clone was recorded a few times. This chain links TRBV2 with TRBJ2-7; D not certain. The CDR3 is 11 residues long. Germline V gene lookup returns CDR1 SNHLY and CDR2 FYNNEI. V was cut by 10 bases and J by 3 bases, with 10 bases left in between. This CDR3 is CATQRFYEQYF. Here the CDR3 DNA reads TGTGCCACCCAAAGGTTCTACGAGCAGTACTTC. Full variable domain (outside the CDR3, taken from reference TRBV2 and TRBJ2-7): EPEVTQTPSHQVTQMGQEVILRCVPISNHLYFYWYRQILGQKVEFLVSFYNNEISEKSEIFDDQFSVERPDGSNFTLKIRSTKLEDSAMYFCATQRFYEQYFGPGTRLTVT.

The CDR3 spells CASSQGLAGVSYEQYF. The CDR3 DNA sequence: TGCGCCAGCAGCCAGGGACTAGCGGGAGTTTCCTACGAGCAGTACTTC. The genes are TRBV5-1 and TRBJ2-7; 14 bases are a match to TRBD2. V lost 4 bases, J lost 1 base, and 4 bases stayed unmatched. The CDR3 covers 16 residues. Germline CDR1 and CDR2: SGHRS and YFSETQ.

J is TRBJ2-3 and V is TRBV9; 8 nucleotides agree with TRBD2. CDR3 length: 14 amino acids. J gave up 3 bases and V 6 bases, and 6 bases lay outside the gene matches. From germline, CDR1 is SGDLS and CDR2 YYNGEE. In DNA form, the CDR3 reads TGTGCCAGCACCCTGACTAGCGTGACAGATACGCAGTATTTT. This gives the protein CASTLTSVTDTQYF.

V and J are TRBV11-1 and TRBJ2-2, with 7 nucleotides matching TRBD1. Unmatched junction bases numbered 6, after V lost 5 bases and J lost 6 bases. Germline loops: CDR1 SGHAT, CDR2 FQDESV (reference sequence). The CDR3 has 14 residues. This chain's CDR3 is CASSTTGVAGELFF. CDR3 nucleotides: TGTGCCAGCAGCACAACAGGGGTTGCCGGGGAGCTGTTTTTT.

The CDR3 loop reads CASSLEGDPYNEQFF. The CDR3 DNA is TGCGCCAGCAGCTTGGAGGGCGATCCCTACAATGAGCAGTTCTTC. This chain links TRBV5-1 with TRBJ2-1; the D is unclear. The CDR3 has 15 amino acids. V was cut by 0 bases and J by 2 bases, with 9 bases left in between. Germline lookup yields CDR1 SGHRS and CDR2 YFSETQ.